The sequence of this T cell receptor (beta chain) was determined in a study of CD8 T cells in Susac syndrome. General study points: The number of individuals included in the study's TCR sequencing and HLA analysis was acknowledged as relatively small.

RNA totalling roughly 0.45 to 1 ug underwent reverse transcription with random hexamers. Multiplex immunoSEQ PCR targeted 54 Vbeta and 13 Jbeta TCR beta segments. TCRdb itself ran the immunoSEQ multiplex PCR reads through MiXCR, one entry per CDR3 protein. The table lists around 150,000 distinct CDR3 sequences, around 95% of them singletons. The CDR3 has 13 amino acids. Deletions cut 3 bases from V and 2 bases from J, with 7 bases between. This clonotype was counted a few times. Its antigen remains unidentified. CD8+ and CD4+ T cells taken from blood had their TCR beta sequenced. The rearrangement uses TRBV12-3 or TRBV12-4 and TRBJ2-5; D tentatively reads TRBD1 or TRBD2 (5 bases each). The specimen was CD4+ T cells from PBMCs. The receptor comes from a human donor in good health. This chain's CDR3 is CASSLWGQETQYF. For the CDR3, the DNA is TGTGCCAGCAGTTTGTGGGGGCAAGAGACCCAGTACTTC.